This entry describes one TCR beta chain. V gave up 2 bases and J gave up 0 bases, with 4 bases separating them. The germline gives CDR1 DFQATT, CDR2 SNEGSKA (reference sequence). The CDR3 length is 12 residues. The entry originates in a study of T cells in Graves' hyperthyroidism and ophthalmopathy. Researchers took RNA transcripts and amplified the TCR beta CDR3 regions from them. The primer set for the first-round RT-PCR of the TCR CDR3 was HTBI. TCRdb reprocessed the multiplex PCR reads via MiXCR and lists one record per CDR3 protein. The sample records about 640,000 distinct CDR3 sequences, less than 25% being singletons.

Material: blood. The V and J genes are TRBV20-1 and TRBJ2-5; D unresolved. This receptor was taken from a man between 25 and 39 years old with Graves' ophthalmopathy. The CDR3 here is CSARKYQETQYF. CDR3 nucleotide sequence: TGCAGTGCTAGAAAGTACCAAGAGACCCAGTACTTC.